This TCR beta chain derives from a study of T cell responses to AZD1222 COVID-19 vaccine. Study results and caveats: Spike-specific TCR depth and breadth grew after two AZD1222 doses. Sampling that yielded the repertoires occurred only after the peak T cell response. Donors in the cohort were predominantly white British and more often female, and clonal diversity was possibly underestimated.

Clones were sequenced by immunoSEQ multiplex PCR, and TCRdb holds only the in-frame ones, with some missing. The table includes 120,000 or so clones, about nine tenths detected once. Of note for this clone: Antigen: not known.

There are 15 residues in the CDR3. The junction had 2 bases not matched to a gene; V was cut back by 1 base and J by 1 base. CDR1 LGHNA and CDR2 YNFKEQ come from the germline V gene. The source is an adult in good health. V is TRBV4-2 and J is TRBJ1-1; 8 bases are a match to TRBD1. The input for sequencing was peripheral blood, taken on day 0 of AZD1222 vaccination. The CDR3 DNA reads TGTGCCAGCAGCCAAGGGACAGGGTGGAACACTGAAGCTTTCTTT. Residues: CASSQGTGWNTEAFF.